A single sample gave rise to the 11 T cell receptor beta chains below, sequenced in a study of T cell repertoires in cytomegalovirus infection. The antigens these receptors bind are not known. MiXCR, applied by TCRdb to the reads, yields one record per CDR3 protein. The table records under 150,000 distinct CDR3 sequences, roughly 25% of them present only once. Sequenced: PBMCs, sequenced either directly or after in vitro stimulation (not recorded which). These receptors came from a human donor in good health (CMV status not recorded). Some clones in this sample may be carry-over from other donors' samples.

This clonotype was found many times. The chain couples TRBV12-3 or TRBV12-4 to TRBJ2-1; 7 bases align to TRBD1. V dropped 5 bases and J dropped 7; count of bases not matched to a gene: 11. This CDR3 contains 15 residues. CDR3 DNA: TGTGCCAGCAGTAACCAGACAGGGTTTAGGAATGAGCAGTTCTTC. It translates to CASSNQTGFRNEQFF.

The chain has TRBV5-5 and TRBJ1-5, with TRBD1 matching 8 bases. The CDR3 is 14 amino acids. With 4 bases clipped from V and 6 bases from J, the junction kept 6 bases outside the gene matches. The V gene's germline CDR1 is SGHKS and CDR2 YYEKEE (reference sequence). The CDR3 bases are TGTGCCAGCAGCCTCTCAGGGGGCGGTCAGCCCCAGCATTTT. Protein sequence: CASSLSGGGQPQHF.

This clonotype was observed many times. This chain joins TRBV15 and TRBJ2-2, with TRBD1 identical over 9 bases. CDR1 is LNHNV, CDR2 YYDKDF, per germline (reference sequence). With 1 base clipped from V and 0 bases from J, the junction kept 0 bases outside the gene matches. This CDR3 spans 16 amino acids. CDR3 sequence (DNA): TGTGCCACCAGCAGAGGGACAGGGGCGAACACCGGGGAGCTGTTTTTT. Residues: CATSRGTGANTGELFF.

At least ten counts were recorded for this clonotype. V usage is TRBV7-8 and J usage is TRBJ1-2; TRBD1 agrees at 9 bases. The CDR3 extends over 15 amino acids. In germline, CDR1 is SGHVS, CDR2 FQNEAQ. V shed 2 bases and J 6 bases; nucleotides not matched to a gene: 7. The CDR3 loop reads CASSLLRTGANGYTF. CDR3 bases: TGTGCCAGCAGCTTATTAAGGACAGGGGCAAATGGCTACACCTTC.

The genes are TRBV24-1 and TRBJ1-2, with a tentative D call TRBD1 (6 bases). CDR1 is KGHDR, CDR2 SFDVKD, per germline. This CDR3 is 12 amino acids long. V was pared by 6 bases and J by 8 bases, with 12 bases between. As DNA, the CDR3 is TGTGCCACCAGTACGGGGGCGAGCGGCTACACCTTC. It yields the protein CATSTGASGYTF.

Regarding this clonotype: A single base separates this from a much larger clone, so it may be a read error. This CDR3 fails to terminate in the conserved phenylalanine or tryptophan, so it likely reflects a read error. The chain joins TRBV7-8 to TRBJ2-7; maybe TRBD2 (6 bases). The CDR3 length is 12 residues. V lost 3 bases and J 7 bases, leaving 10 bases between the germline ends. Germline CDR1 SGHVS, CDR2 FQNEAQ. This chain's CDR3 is CASSFPGGEQYI. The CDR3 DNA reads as TGTGCCAGCAGCTTCCCTGGGGGGGAGCAGTACATC.

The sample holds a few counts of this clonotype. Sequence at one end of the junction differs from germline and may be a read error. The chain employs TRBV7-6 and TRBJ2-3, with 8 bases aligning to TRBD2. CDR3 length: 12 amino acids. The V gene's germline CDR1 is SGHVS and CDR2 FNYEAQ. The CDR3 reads CLELADKDTQYF. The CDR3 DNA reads TGCCTAGAACTAGCGGACAAGGATACGCAGTATTTT.

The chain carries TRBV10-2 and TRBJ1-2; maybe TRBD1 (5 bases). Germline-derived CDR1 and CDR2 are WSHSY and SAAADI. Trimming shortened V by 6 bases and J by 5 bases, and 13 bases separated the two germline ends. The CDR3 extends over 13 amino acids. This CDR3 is CASSYQGGYGYTF. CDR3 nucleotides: TGCGCCAGCAGCTACCAGGGAGGGTATGGCTACACCTTC.

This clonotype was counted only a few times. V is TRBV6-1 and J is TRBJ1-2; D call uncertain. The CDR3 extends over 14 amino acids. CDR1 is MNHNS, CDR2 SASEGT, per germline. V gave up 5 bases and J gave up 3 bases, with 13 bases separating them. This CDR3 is CASSPNVRYYGYTF. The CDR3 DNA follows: TGTGCCAGCAGTCCTAACGTTCGTTACTATGGCTACACCTTC.

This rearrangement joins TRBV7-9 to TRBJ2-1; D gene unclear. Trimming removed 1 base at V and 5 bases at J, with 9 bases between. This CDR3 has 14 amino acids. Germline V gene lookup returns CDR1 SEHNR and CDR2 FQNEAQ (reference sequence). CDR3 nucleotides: TGTGCCAGCAGCTTAGTATCAGTAAACAATGAGCAGTTCTTC. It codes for CASSLVSVNNEQFF.

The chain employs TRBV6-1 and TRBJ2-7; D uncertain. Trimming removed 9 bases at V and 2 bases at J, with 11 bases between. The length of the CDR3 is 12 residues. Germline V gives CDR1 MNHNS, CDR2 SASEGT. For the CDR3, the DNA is TGTGCCAGTTCCTCCTTACCCTACGAGCAGTACTTC. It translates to CASSSLPYEQYF.